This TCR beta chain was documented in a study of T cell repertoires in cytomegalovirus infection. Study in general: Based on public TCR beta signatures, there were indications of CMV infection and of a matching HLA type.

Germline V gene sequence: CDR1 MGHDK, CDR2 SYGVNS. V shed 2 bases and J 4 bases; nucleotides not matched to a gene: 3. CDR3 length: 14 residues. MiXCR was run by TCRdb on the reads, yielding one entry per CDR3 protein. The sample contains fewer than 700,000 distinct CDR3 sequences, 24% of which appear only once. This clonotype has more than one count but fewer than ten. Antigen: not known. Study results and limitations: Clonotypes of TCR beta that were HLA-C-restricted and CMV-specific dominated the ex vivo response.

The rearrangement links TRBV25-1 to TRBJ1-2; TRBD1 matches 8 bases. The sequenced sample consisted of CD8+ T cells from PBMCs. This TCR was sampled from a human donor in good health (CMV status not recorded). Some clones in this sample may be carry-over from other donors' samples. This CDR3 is CASSEGQGSYGYTF. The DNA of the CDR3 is TGTGCCAGCAGTGAAGGACAGGGTAGCTATGGCTACACCTTC.